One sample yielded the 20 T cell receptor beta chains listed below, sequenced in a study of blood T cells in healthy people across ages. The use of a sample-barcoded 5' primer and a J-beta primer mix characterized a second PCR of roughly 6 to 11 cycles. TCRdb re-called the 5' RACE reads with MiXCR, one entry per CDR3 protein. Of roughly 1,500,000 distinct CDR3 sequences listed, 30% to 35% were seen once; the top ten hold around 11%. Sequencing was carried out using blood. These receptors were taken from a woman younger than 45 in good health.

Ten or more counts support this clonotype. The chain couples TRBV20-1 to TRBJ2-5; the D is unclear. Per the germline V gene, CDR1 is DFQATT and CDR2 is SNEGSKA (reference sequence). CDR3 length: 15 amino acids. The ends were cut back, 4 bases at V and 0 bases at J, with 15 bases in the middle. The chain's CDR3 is CSATSPTQDQETQYF. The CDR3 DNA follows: TGCAGTGCTACCTCTCCTACCCAGGACCAAGAGACCCAGTACTTC.

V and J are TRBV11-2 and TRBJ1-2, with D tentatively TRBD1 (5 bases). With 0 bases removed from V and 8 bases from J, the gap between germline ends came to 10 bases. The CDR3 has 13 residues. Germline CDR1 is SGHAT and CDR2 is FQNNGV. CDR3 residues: CASSLEIGTGYTF. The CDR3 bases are TGTGCCAGCAGCTTAGAGATCGGGACGGGCTACACCTTC.

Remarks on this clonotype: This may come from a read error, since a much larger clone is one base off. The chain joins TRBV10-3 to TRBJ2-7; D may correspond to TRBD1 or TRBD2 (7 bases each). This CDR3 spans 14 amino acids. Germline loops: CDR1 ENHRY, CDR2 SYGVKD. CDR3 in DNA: TGTACCATCGGTAGACAGGGAGGGGAGTACGAGCAGTACTTC. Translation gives CTIGRQGGEYEQYF.

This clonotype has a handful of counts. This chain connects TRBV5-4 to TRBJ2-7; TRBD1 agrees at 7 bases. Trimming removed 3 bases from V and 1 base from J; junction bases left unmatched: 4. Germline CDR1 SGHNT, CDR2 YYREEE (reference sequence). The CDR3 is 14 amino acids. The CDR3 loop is CASSYGTESYEQYF. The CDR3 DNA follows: TGTGCCAGCAGCTACGGGACAGAGTCCTACGAGCAGTACTTC.

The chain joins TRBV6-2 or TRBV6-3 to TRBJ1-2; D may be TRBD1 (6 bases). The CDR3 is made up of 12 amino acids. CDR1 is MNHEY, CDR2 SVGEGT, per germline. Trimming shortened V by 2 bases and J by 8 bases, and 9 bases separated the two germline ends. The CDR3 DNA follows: TGTGCCAGCAGTTACGGACAGTTCGGCTACACCTTC. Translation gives CASSYGQFGYTF.

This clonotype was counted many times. The CDR3 DNA reads TGTGCCAGCAGCGCTCACCCCGGAGAGACCCAGTACTTC. Its protein product is CASSAHPGETQYF. This chain connects TRBV9 to TRBJ2-5, with D hard to call. The CDR3 runs 13 residues. CDR1 is SGDLS, CDR2 YYNGEE, per germline. Deletions cut 3 bases from V and 4 bases from J, with 10 bases between.

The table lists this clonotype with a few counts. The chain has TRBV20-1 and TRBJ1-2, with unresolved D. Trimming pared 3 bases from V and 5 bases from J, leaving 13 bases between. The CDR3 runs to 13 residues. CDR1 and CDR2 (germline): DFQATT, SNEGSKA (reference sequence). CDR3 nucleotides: TGCAGTGCTAGGCAAGTTCGAGGGTATGGCTACACCTTC. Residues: CSARQVRGYGYTF.

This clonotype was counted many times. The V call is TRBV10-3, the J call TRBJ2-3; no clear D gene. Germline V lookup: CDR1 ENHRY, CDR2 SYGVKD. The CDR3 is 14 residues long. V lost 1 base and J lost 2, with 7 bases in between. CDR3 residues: CAISEFGSTDTQYF. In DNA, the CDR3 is TGTGCCATCAGTGAGTTTGGCTCCACAGATACGCAGTATTTT.

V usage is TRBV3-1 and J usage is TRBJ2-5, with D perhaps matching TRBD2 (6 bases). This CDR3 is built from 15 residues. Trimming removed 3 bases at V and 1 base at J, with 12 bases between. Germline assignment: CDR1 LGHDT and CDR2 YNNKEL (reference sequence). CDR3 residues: CASSHRRTTQETQYF. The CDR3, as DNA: TGTGCCAGCAGCCACCGCCGGACTACCCAAGAGACCCAGTACTTC.

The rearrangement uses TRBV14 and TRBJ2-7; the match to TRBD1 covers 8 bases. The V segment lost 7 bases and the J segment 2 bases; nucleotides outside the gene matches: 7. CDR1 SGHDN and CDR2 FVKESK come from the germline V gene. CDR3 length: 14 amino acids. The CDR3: CASITGTGAYEQYF. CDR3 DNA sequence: TGTGCCAGCATCACCGGGACAGGAGCCTACGAGCAGTACTTC.

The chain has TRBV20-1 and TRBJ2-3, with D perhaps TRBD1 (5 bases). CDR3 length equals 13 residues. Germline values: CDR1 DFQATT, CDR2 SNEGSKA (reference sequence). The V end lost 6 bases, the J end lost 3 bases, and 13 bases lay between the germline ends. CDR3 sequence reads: CSAPGPVTDTQYF. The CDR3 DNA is TGCAGTGCCCCAGGGCCAGTTACAGATACGCAGTATTTT.

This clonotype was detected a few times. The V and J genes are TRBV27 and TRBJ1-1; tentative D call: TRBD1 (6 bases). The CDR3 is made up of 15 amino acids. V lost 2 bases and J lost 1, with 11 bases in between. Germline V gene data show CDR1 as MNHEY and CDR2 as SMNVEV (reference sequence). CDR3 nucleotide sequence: TGTGCCAGCAGTTTAGGTACCAGGGGGAACACTGAAGCTTTCTTT. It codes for CASSLGTRGNTEAFF.

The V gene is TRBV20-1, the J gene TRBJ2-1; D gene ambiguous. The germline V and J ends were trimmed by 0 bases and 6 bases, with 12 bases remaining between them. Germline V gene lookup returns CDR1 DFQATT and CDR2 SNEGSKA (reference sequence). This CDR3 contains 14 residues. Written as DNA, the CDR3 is TGCAGTGCTAGAGAGTCGAGACTGGTCAATGAGCAGTTCTTC. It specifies CSARESRLVNEQFF.

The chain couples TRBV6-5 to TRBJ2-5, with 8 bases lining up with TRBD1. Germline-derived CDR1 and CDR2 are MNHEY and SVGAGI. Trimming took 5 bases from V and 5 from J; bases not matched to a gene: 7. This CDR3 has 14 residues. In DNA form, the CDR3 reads TGTGCCAGCAGTCCACAGGGGGTGGCGGAGACCCAGTACTTC. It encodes CASSPQGVAETQYF.

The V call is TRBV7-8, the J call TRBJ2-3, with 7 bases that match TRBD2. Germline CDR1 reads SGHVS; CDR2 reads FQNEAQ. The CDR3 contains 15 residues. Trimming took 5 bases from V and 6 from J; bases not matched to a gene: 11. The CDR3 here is CASSKRRLADDTQYF. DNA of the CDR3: TGTGCCAGCAGCAAAAGGCGACTAGCTGACGATACGCAGTATTTT.

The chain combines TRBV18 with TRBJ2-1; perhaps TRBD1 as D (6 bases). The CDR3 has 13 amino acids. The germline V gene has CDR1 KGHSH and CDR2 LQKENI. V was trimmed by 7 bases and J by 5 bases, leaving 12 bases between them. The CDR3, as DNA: TGTGCCAGCTTAAAGGACAGACACAATGAGCAGTTCTTC. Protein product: CASLKDRHNEQFF.

The CDR3 region has the DNA TGCGCCAGCAGCCAAGATACCGGGACCTATGGCTACACCTTC. Encoded protein: CASSQDTGTYGYTF. This sequence joins TRBV4-1 and TRBJ1-2; D perhaps matches TRBD1 (5 bases). Trimming took 0 bases from V and 4 from J, leaving 9 bases between them. Germline-derived CDR1 and CDR2 are MGHRA and YSYEKL. This CDR3 contains 14 residues.

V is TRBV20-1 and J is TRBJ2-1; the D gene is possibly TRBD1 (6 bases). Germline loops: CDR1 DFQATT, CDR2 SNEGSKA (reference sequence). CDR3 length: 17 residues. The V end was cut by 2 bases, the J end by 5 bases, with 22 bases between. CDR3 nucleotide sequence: TGCAGTGCTAGACTTGACCGGACAGCCTACGCCAACAATGAGCAGTTCTTC. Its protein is CSARLDRTAYANNEQFF.

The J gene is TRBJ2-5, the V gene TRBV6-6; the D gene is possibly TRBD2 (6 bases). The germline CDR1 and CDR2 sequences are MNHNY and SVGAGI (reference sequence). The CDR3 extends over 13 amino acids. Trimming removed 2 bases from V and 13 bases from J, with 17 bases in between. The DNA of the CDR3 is TGTGCCAGCAGTTACAGGGGTCCGGGAGAGCCGTACTTC. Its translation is CASSYRGPGEPYF.

The CDR3 DNA reads as TGTGCCAGAGAGGGGCCTGGCTATGGCTACACCTTC. Translating gives CAREGPGYGYTF. The J gene is TRBJ1-2, the V gene TRBV2; D might be TRBD1 (5 bases). The germline V and J ends were trimmed by 9 bases and 4 bases, with 12 bases remaining between them. Germline CDR1 SNHLY, CDR2 FYNNEI. CDR3 length equals 12 residues.